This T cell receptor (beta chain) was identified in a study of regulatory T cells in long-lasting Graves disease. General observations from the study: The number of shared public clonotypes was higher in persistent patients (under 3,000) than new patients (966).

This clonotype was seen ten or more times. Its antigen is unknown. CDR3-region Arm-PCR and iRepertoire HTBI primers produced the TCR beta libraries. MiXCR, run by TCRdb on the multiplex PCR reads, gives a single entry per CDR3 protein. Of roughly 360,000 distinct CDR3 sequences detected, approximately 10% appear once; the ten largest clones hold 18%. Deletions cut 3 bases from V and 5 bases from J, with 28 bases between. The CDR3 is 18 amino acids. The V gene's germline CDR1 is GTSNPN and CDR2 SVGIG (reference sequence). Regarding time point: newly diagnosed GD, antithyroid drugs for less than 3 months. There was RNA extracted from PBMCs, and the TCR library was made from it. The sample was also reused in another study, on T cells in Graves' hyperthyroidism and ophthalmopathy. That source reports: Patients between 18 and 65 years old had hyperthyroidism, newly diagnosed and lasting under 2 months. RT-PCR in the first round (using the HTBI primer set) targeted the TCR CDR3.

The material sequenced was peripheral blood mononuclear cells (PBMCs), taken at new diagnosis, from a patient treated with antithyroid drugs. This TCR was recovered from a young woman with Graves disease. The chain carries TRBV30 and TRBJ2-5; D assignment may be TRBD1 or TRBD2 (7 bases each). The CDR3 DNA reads TGTGCCTGGAGCCTCAGGGGGGGGACCAGAGGGCATCGGGAGACCCAGTACTTC. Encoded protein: CAWSLRGGTRGHRETQYF.